Below are 5 T cell receptor beta chains sequenced from a single sample in a study of T cells after yellow fever vaccination. TCRdb redid the calling of the 5' RACE reads with MiXCR, one entry per CDR3 protein. The repertoire holds some 420,000 distinct CDR3 sequences, with 18% as singletons. The sample consisted of PBMCs, taken before the yellow fever booster vaccination. The source is a man in his late teens or twenties who received the YFV17D yellow fever vaccine.

This chain uses TRBV7-6 with TRBJ1-6; 11 nucleotides line up with TRBD1. With V trimmed by 5 bases and J by 8 bases, 5 bases remained unmatched. The CDR3 loop spans 15 amino acids. CDR1 and CDR2 (germline): SGHVS, FNYEAQ. The CDR3 reads CASSPRTGGDSPLHF. The CDR3, as DNA: TGTGCCAGCAGCCCTCGGACAGGGGGCGATTCACCCCTCCACTTT.

This clonotype was seen a few times. V gene TRBV29-1 combines with J gene TRBJ2-7; D uncertain. The CDR3 spans 12 residues. The germline V gene encodes CDR1 SQVTM and CDR2 ANQGSEA. Trimming removed 6 bases at V and 6 bases at J, with 15 bases between. The chain's CDR3 is CSVGMMGGEQYF. In DNA, the CDR3 is TGCAGCGTGGGAATGATGGGCGGCGAGCAGTACTTC.

The chain's CDR3 is CASSERTATGYTF. Written as DNA, the CDR3 is TGTGCCAGCAGTGAGAGGACAGCGACTGGCTACACCTTC. The V gene is TRBV6-1, the J gene TRBJ1-2, with D tentatively TRBD1 (6 bases). This CDR3 has 13 amino acids. Germline CDR1 reads MNHNS; CDR2 reads SASEGT. Trimming took 3 bases from V and 7 from J, leaving 12 bases between them.

The J gene is TRBJ1-2, the V gene TRBV6-6; the match to TRBD1 covers 7 bases. The length of the CDR3 is 12 residues. J was trimmed by 8 bases and V by 6 bases; bases with no gene match: 6. CDR1 is MNHNY, CDR2 SVGAGI, per germline (reference sequence). The CDR3 DNA reads TGTGCCAGCAGGAAGGGGGCGGAGGGCTACACCTTC. Translation gives CASRKGAEGYTF.

This clonotype turned up a few times. The chain is built from TRBV5-6 and TRBJ2-7; D is undetermined. CDR1 is SGHDT and CDR2 is YYEEEE in the germline V gene. CDR3 size: 15 residues. V was clipped by 4 bases and J by 0 bases, with 14 bases between them. CDR3 sequence (DNA): TGTGCCAGCAGCCGCACCTTGGGGAACTCCTACGAGCAGTACGTC. Amino acids: CASSRTLGNSYEQYV.